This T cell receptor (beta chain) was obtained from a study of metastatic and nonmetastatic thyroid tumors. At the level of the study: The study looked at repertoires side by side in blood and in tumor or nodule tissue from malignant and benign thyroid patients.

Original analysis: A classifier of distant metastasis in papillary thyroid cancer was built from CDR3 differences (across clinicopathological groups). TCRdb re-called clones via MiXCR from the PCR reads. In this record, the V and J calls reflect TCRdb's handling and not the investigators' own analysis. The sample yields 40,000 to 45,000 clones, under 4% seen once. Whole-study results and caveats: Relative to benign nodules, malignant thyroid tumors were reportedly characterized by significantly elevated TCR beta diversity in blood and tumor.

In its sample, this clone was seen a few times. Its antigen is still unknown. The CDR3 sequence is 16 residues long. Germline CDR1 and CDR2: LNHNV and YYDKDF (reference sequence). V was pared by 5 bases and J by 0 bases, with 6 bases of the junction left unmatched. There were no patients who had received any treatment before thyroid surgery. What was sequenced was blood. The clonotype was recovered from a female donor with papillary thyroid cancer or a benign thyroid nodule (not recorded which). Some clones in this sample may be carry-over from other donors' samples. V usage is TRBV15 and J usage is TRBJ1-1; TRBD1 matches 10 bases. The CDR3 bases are TGTGCCACCAGCGGGGGGACAGGGGAGGTGAACACTGAAGCTTTCTTT. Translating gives CATSGGTGEVNTEAFF.